The 32 T cell receptor beta chains listed next were all sequenced from one sample in a study of blood T cell repertoires in COVID-19. Generated by immunoSEQ multiplex PCR, the TCRdb table keeps only in-frame clones and is missing some. The sample gives about 440,000 clones, more than 70% of which show up once; over 9.5% is in the top ten. The sequencing sample was made of peripheral blood. Receptors originate from a woman aged 50 to 65 with COVID-19, enrolled during active disease.

The chain joins TRBV6-1 to TRBJ1-3; D not resolved. The V end was cut by 1 base, the J end by 0 bases, with 13 bases between. Germline-derived CDR1 and CDR2 are MNHNS and SASEGT. The CDR3 length is 17 residues. The CDR3 loop is CASSEVVIVYSGNTIYF. The CDR3 DNA reads as TGTGCCAGCAGTGAAGTTGTTATCGTCTACTCTGGAAACACCATATATTTT.

This clone was seen more than once but under ten times. The chain recombines TRBV12-3 or TRBV12-4 with TRBJ1-5; a weak D match, TRBD1 (5 bases). This CDR3 has 12 amino acids. The V end was cut by 5 bases, the J end by 6 bases, with 8 bases between. Here the CDR3 reads CASSPDSQPQHF. CDR3 nucleotides: TGTGCCAGCAGTCCCGACAGTCAGCCCCAGCATTTT.

V gene TRBV6-4 combines with J gene TRBJ1-6; TRBD1 matches at 7 bases. The CDR3 covers 19 residues. V dropped 0 bases and J dropped 4; count of bases not matched to a gene: 12. Germline-derived CDR1 and CDR2 are MRHNA and SNTAGT. The CDR3: CASSDSLKMGDSYNSPLHF. The CDR3 DNA reads as TGTGCCAGCAGTGACTCGTTAAAAATGGGGGACAGTTATAATTCACCCCTCCACTTT.

This clone has only a few counts. The V gene is TRBV5-4, the J gene TRBJ2-7; D perhaps matches TRBD2 (6 bases). Per the germline V gene, CDR1 is SGHNT and CDR2 is YYREEE (reference sequence). The CDR3 loop spans 13 amino acids. V was shortened by 4 bases and J by 2 bases, with 10 bases between the two germline ends. CDR3 coding DNA: TGTGCCAGCAGCCCGGGACTGCCCTACGAGCAGTACTTC. Translating gives CASSPGLPYEQYF.

About this clone: The junction departs from the called germline gene at one end, perhaps through a read error. The V gene is TRBV2, the J gene TRBJ1-2; 7 bases are a match to TRBD1. Germline V lookup: CDR1 SNHLY, CDR2 FYNNEI. The CDR3 is 14 amino acids. The CDR3 reads CASSPLARDSIEVF. The CDR3 bases are TGTGCCAGCAGTCCCCTAGCCCGGGACAGCATTGAAGTTTTC.

The chain is built from TRBV3-1 (or the pseudogene TRBV3-2) and TRBJ2-5; D possibly corresponds to TRBD1 (5 bases). V lost 2 bases, J lost 3 bases, and 19 bases lay in between. This CDR3 spans 17 amino acids. Germline loops: CDR1 LGHDT, CDR2 YNNKEL (reference sequence). The CDR3 spells CASSQQTAQAIEETQYF. CDR3 coding DNA: TGTGCCAGCAGCCAACAGACTGCACAGGCAATCGAAGAGACCCAGTACTTC.

This chain uses TRBV12-3 or TRBV12-4 with TRBJ2-1; 7 bases align to TRBD1. CDR3 length: 13 amino acids. The junction had 8 bases not matched to a gene; V was cut back by 8 bases and J by 7 bases. CDR3 sequence reads: CASRDSSRNEQFF. The CDR3 bases are TGTGCCAGCCGGGACAGCTCCAGGAATGAGCAGTTCTTC.

V is TRBV29-1 and J is TRBJ2-1; possibly TRBD2 for D (6 bases). Trimming removed 5 bases from V and 3 bases from J, with 14 bases in between. The length of the CDR3 is 14 residues. Germline V CDR1 and CDR2: SQVTM, ANQGSEA. This chain's CDR3 is CSVWGGAYYNEQFF. For the CDR3, the DNA is TGCAGCGTTTGGGGCGGGGCATACTACAATGAGCAGTTCTTC.

The V gene is TRBV18, the J gene TRBJ1-5, with D possibly being TRBD1 (6 bases). The germline V gene encodes CDR1 KGHSH and CDR2 LQKENI. The ends were cut back, 2 bases at V and 2 bases at J, with 16 bases in the middle. This CDR3 is 17 amino acids long. As DNA, the CDR3 is TGTGCCAGCTCACCAAACCGGGCAGGGGTCCGCAATCAGCCCCAGCATTTT. Amino acid sequence: CASSPNRAGVRNQPQHF.

This chain uses TRBV4-1 with TRBJ1-5; unclear D gene. The CDR3 has 13 residues. V shed 2 bases and J shed 9 bases, with 11 bases lying between them. Germline V CDR1 and CDR2: MGHRA, YSYEKL. The CDR3 region is CASSQSRERPQHF. CDR3 DNA sequence: TGCGCCAGCAGCCAATCTCGCGAGCGGCCCCAGCATTTT.

This clone has a handful of counts. The chain has TRBV12-2 and TRBJ2-6; the table's TRBD1 call for D was not verified on the DNA. TRBV12-2 is a pseudogene segment. The CDR3 consists of 16 residues. CDR3 residues: CASRSTGSPGANVLTF. Written as DNA, the CDR3 is TGTGCAAGTCGATCCACAGGGTCTCCTGGGGCCAACGTCCTGACTTTC.

The count of this clone is one. This sequence joins TRBV9 and TRBJ2-2; TRBD2 agrees at 9 bases. The junction had 5 bases not matched to a gene; V was cut back by 0 bases and J by 5 bases. Germline V CDR1 and CDR2: SGDLS, YYNGEE. CDR3 length equals 16 residues. The CDR3 region has the DNA TGTGCCAGCAGCGTAGTCGCGAGCGGGGGGACCGGGGAGCTGTTTTTT. Protein sequence: CASSVVASGGTGELFF.

The V gene is TRBV19, the J gene TRBJ1-5; D uncertain. The CDR3 has 15 amino acids. The V end lost 8 bases, the J end lost 0 bases, and 14 bases lay between the germline ends. Germline V gene lookup returns CDR1 LNHDA and CDR2 SQIVND (reference sequence). DNA for the CDR3: TGTGCCAGTCTATTATCAGCGGATAGCAATCAGCCCCAGCATTTT. This encodes CASLLSADSNQPQHF. Variable domain in full (rest from reference TRBV19 and TRBJ1-5): DGGITQSPKYLFRKEGQNVTLSCEQNLNHDAMYWYRQDPGQGLRLIYYSQIVNDFQKGDIAEGYSVSREKKESFPLTVTSAQKNPTAFYLCASLLSADSNQPQHFGDGTRLSIL.

This chain links TRBV29-1 with TRBJ1-1; D remains unclear. CDR1 and CDR2 from the germline V gene are SQVTM and ANQGSEA. Deletions cut 6 bases from V and 1 base from J, with 12 bases between. There are 13 residues in the CDR3. CDR3 loop: CSVQSSGNTEAFF. The CDR3 DNA reads TGCAGCGTCCAATCATCAGGGAACACTGAAGCTTTCTTT.

The gene calls are TRBV6-5 and TRBJ2-7; 10 bases map to TRBD1. Looked up from germline, CDR1 is MNHEY and CDR2 is SVGAGI. This CDR3 region has 15 residues. After removal of 5 bases from V and 6 bases from J, the junction contained 10 bases not matched to a gene. CDR3 in amino acids: CASSRQPGQGLEQYF. DNA for the CDR3: TGTGCCAGCAGTCGCCAGCCGGGACAGGGGCTCGAGCAGTACTTC.

This clone was seen once. The chain recombines TRBV5-1 with TRBJ2-1, with 8 bases aligning to TRBD2. Trimming cost V 4 bases and J 8 bases; bases outside gene matches: 8. The germline CDR1 and CDR2 sequences are SGHRS and YFSETQ. The CDR3 has 14 amino acids. In DNA, the CDR3 is TGCGCCAGCAGCCCGACTAGCGAGGGGTATGAGCAGTTCTTC. Protein sequence: CASSPTSEGYEQFF.

The chain links TRBV30 to TRBJ1-6; D unclear. From germline, CDR1 is GTSNPN and CDR2 SVGIG (reference sequence). V dropped 2 bases and J dropped 8 bases, with 13 bases sitting between them. The CDR3 is made up of 14 amino acids. The CDR3 region has the DNA TGTGCCTGGAGTCGCGGGCAGAGAGATTCACCCCTCCACTTT. Protein product: CAWSRGQRDSPLHF.

This clone was recorded a few times. The rearrangement uses TRBV2 and TRBJ1-1; no clear D. The CDR3 has 13 amino acids. Germline V gene lookup returns CDR1 SNHLY and CDR2 FYNNEI. Trimming took 2 bases from V and 1 from J, leaving 5 bases between them. The CDR3 coding sequence is TGTGCCAGCAGTGAACAGGCGAACACTGAAGCTTTCTTT. Protein product: CASSEQANTEAFF.

This sequence joins TRBV5-1 and TRBJ1-2; TRBD1 matches at 7 bases. The CDR3 loop spans 15 amino acids. Germline assignment: CDR1 SGHRS and CDR2 YFSETQ. V lost 3 bases, J lost 0 bases, and 5 bases stayed unmatched. DNA of the CDR3: TGCGCCAGCAGCTCGGGACAGTCTACTAACTATGGCTACACCTTC. Its translation is CASSSGQSTNYGYTF.

This chain uses TRBV21-1 with TRBJ1-5; the table's TRBD1 call for D was not verified on the DNA. TRBV21-1 is shown as a pseudogene. The CDR3 runs to 18 residues. The CDR3 bases are TGTGCCAGCCTCCAATGGTCCCCCGGGACAGGGGGTTATCAGCCCCAGCATTTT. Protein sequence: CASLQWSPGTGGYQPQHF.

J is TRBJ1-4 and V is TRBV7-3, with D unresolved. The CDR3 extends over 13 amino acids. V was pared by 1 base and J by 8 bases, with 8 bases between. The germline gives CDR1 SGHTA, CDR2 FQGTGA. The CDR3: CASSLKAAEKLFF. The CDR3 region has the DNA TGTGCCAGCAGCTTAAAGGCGGCCGAAAAACTGTTTTTT.

This chain joins TRBV20-1 and TRBJ2-7; 8 positions agree with TRBD1. Germline lookup yields CDR1 DFQATT and CDR2 SNEGSKA (reference sequence). Losses at the gene ends were 3 bases for V and 5 bases for J; bases not matched to a gene: 6. The length of the CDR3 is 13 residues. The CDR3: CSASQGATDEQYF. In DNA form, the CDR3 reads TGCAGTGCTAGTCAGGGGGCGACGGACGAGCAGTACTTC.

The chain has TRBV19 and TRBJ2-7; TRBD1 agrees at 12 bases. CDR3 size: 14 residues. The V gene end was trimmed by 5 bases and the J gene end by 4 bases; junction bases not matched to a gene: 3. Per germline, CDR1 LNHDA and CDR2 SQIVND (reference sequence). CDR3 sequence: CASSWGQGAYEQYF. The CDR3 region has the DNA TGTGCCAGTAGTTGGGGACAGGGGGCGTACGAGCAGTACTTC.

The CDR3 DNA reads TGTGCCAGTAGTTACACTAGCGGGGGGTACGAGCAGTACTTC. Its protein product is CASSYTSGGYEQYF. The chain is built from TRBV19 and TRBJ2-7, with 12 bases fitting TRBD2. From germline, CDR1 is LNHDA and CDR2 SQIVND (reference sequence). The CDR3 spans 14 residues. The ends lost 5 bases at V and 4 bases at J; junction bases unmatched: 3.

The rearrangement joins TRBV5-1 to TRBJ1-2, with 8 bases that match TRBD1. Germline loops: CDR1 SGHRS, CDR2 YFSETQ. The junction had 6 bases not matched to a gene; V was cut back by 3 bases and J by 5 bases. The CDR3 runs to 14 residues. The CDR3 nucleotides are TGCGCCAGCAGCTACGGACAGGGCCCTTATGGCTACACCTTC. Amino acids: CASSYGQGPYGYTF.

The CDR3 coding sequence is TGTGCCAGCAGTCGGACAGGGTCGGATGGCTACACCTTC. Translated: CASSRTGSDGYTF. The V and J genes are TRBV6-5 and TRBJ1-2; 8 nucleotides agree with TRBD1. Germline V gene lookup returns CDR1 MNHEY and CDR2 SVGAGI. CDR3 length: 13 residues. Trimming at V came to 5 bases and at J to 6 bases, leaving 5 bases not matched to a gene.

The rearrangement uses TRBV11-2 and TRBJ2-3, with 7 bases that match TRBD2. The germline V gene encodes CDR1 SGHAT and CDR2 FQNNGV. CDR3 length equals 15 residues. V lost 5 bases, J lost 4 bases, and 9 bases stayed unmatched. CDR3 loop: CASSPSGGRADTQYF. The CDR3 bases are TGTGCCAGCAGCCCCTCCGGGGGGAGAGCAGATACGCAGTATTTT.

This rearrangement joins TRBV7-2 to TRBJ1-5; D gene uncertain. In germline, CDR1 is SGHTA, CDR2 FQGNSA. This CDR3 contains 14 residues. Deletions cut 0 bases from V and 3 bases from J, with 6 bases between. The DNA of the CDR3 is TGTGCCAGCAGCTTAGCGCAGATCAATCAGCCCCAGCATTTT. This encodes CASSLAQINQPQHF.

The CDR3: CASSLASVGGPGEKLFF. Written as DNA, the CDR3 is TGTGCCAGCAGCTTAGCGAGCGTCGGGGGGCCAGGTGAAAAACTGTTTTTT. This chain uses TRBV7-9 with TRBJ1-4; TRBD1 might be the D (6 bases). Trimming took 0 bases from V and 7 from J, leaving 18 bases between them. CDR1 and CDR2 from the germline V gene are SEHNR and FQNEAQ (reference sequence). The CDR3 spans 17 residues.

This clone was detected only once. The chain links TRBV6-5 to TRBJ1-6; D perhaps matches TRBD1 (5 bases). V shed 6 bases and J shed 3 bases, with 9 bases lying between them. Germline CDR1 is MNHEY and CDR2 is SVGAGI. The CDR3 contains 14 residues. The CDR3 loop reads CASSRQLYNSPLHF. The CDR3 nucleotides read TGTGCCAGCAGCAGACAGCTCTATAATTCACCCCTCCACTTT.

The V call is TRBV19, the J call TRBJ1-2; TRBD1 matches 10 bases. The junction had 8 bases not matched to a gene; V was cut back by 1 base and J by 3 bases. CDR1 and CDR2 from the germline V gene are LNHDA and SQIVND (reference sequence). The CDR3 is 17 residues long. The chain's CDR3 is CASSIGTGGFDDYGYTF. CDR3 DNA: TGTGCCAGTAGTATAGGGACAGGGGGGTTTGATGACTATGGCTACACCTTC. The full variable domain, completed using reference TRBV19 and TRBJ1-2, is DGGITQSPKYLFRKEGQNVTLSCEQNLNHDAMYWYRQDPGQGLRLIYYSQIVNDFQKGDIAEGYSVSREKKESFPLTVTSAQKNPTAFYLCASSIGTGGFDDYGYTFGSGTRLTVV.

The V and J genes are TRBV9 and TRBJ1-1, with TRBD1 matching over 9 bases. CDR1 and CDR2 from the germline V gene are SGDLS and YYNGEE. CDR3 length equals 16 residues. J was trimmed by 3 bases and V by 7 bases; bases with no gene match: 13. The CDR3 sequence is CASGAGQGTSYTEAFF. CDR3 sequence (DNA): TGTGCCAGCGGCGCAGGACAGGGGACTTCGTACACTGAAGCTTTCTTT.